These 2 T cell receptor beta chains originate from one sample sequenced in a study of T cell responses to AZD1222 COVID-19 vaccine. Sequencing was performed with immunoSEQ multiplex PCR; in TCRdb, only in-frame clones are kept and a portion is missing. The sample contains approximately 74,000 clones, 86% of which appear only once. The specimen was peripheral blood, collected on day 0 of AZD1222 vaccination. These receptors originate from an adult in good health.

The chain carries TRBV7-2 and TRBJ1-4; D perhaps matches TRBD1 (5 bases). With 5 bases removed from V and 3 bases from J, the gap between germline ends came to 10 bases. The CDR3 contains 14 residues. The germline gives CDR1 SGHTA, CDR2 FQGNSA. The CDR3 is CASSPGFANEKLFF. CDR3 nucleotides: TGTGCCAGCAGCCCAGGGTTCGCTAATGAAAAACTGTTTTTT.

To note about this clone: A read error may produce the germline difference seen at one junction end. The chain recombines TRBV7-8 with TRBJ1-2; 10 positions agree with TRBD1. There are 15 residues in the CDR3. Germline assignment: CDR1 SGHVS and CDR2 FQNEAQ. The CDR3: CASTGRGDDRGPWSF. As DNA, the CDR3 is TGTGCCAGCACCGGGCGGGGGGACGACAGGGGGCCGTGGAGCTTC.